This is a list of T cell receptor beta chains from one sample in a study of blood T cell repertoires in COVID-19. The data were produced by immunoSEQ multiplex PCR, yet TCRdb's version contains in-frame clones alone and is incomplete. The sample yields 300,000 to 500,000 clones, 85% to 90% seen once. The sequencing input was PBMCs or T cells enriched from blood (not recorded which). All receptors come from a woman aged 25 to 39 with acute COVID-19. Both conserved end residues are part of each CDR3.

CASSLAGAADTQYF	TRBJ2-3	TRBV5-4
CASSLEDRVGNQPQHF	TRBJ1-5	TRBV5-1
CASSPSGGAYNEQFF	TRBJ2-1	TRBV7-3
CASSLRRVGFDEQYF	TRBJ2-7	TRBV18
CASSFGGYNEQFF	TRBJ2-1	TRBV27
CASSSWTYSYNEQFF	TRBJ2-1	TRBV7-2
CASMGPMARGWHQPQHF	TRBJ1-5	TRBV3-1/TRBV3-2
CASSLSGADTQYF	TRBJ2-3	TRBV7-3
CASSRDRGYGYTF	TRBJ1-2	TRBV19
CASSLGTGGAANTGELFF	TRBJ2-2	TRBV7-9
CAISGIVADTQYF	TRBJ2-3	TRBV10-3
CASTQSGKVSNSPLHF	TRBJ1-6	TRBV9
CASSESTGTNMNTEAFF	TRBJ1-1	TRBV10-2
CASSPSLAGGTDTQYF	TRBJ2-3	TRBV6-4
CSAQGQVFTEAFF	TRBJ1-1	TRBV29-1
CASQEGDNEQFF	TRBJ2-1	TRBV6-5
CASSSSAGGPSDTQYF	TRBJ2-3	TRBV5-1
CASSPQAPGTGGREQYF	TRBJ2-7	TRBV7-9
CASCDRGQSPDYEQYF	TRBJ2-7	TRBV2
CASTYRGGVYYGYTF	TRBJ1-2	TRBV5-4
CASSPATGGVQPQHF	TRBJ1-5	TRBV18
CASRPGTGESAEAFF	TRBJ1-1	TRBV7-9
CASTNTGQGVYNEQFF	TRBJ2-1	TRBV10-2
CASSGGYSSYEQYF	TRBJ2-7	TRBV9
CASSTTGDTEAFF	TRBJ1-1	TRBV12-3/TRBV12-4
CASSSGRDEKLFF	TRBJ1-4	TRBV9
CASSRTGGALPQHTQYF	TRBJ2-3	TRBV25-1
CASSFRVPDSKGNQPQHF	TRBJ1-5	TRBV12-1
CASSSWTGGSPLHF	TRBJ1-6	TRBV9
CASRPAPLATDTQYF	TRBJ2-3	TRBV5-1
CASSIGQGNTEAFF	TRBJ1-1	TRBV7-2
CASSNRGRENIQYF	TRBJ2-4	TRBV7-2
CASSDSRFGEQYF	TRBJ2-7	TRBV6-4
CATSDTGTSPETQYF	TRBJ2-5	TRBV24-1
CASSYSSQADTQYF	TRBJ2-3	TRBV7-3
CSVESRGYPGELFF	TRBJ2-2	TRBV29-1
CASSLLGRGNSPLHF	TRBJ1-6	TRBV7-2
CASRTEANALREQYF	TRBJ2-7	TRBV4-1
CASSPGGSYGYTF	TRBJ1-2	TRBV11-2
CASGRPGGNQPQHF	TRBJ1-5	TRBV12-5
CASSERRADGYTF	TRBJ1-2	TRBV25-1
CASSPPEGRTGELFF	TRBJ2-2	TRBV5-6
CASSPTGDSSWEQYF	TRBJ2-7	TRBV6-4
CASSLALGTAGSYNSPLHF	TRBJ1-6	TRBV7-9
CSATDRVEQYF	TRBJ2-7	TRBV20-1